These 21 T cell receptor beta chains share one sample of origin, sequenced in a study of identical twins. TCRdb recomputed calls from the 5' RACE reads with MiXCR, one row per CDR3 protein. The sample includes some 460,000 distinct CDR3 sequences, 14% of them seen just once. These data are also associated with another study on yellow fever vaccine responses in identical twins.

Sequences were obtained from CD4+ T cells sorted from blood. All receptors come from a woman under 30 in good health.

The CDR3 sequence: CSARGASSYNEQFF. The CDR3 DNA is TGCAGTGCTAGGGGAGCGTCCTCCTACAATGAGCAGTTCTTC. This chain uses TRBV20-1 with TRBJ2-1, with D possibly being TRBD2 (5 bases). Deletions cut 3 bases from V and 0 bases from J, with 9 bases between. This CDR3 is built from 14 residues. Germline loops: CDR1 DFQATT, CDR2 SNEGSKA (reference sequence).

The chain is built from TRBV7-3 and TRBJ2-1; tentative D call: TRBD1 (6 bases). This CDR3 is built from 13 residues. Germline CDR1 is SGHTA and CDR2 is FQGTGA. Between the trimmed V and J ends, which lost 0 bases and 9 bases, there was a span of 9 bases. The CDR3 coding sequence is TGTGCCAGCAGCTTAACCCAAGGGGGTGAGCAGTTCTTC. Translation gives CASSLTQGGEQFF.

This clonotype has a handful of counts. V usage is TRBV6-2 or TRBV6-3 and J usage is TRBJ1-5; 9 bases are shared with TRBD1. The CDR3 is 14 amino acids. The germline V gene encodes CDR1 MNHEY and CDR2 SVGEGT. V gave up 6 bases and J gave up 6 bases; unmatched junction bases: 6. DNA for the CDR3: TGTGCCAGCAGGCCGGGACAGGGTGGTCAGCCCCAGCATTTT. Translated: CASRPGQGGQPQHF.

This clonotype came up once. The chain recombines TRBV20-1 with TRBJ2-5, with 8 bases that match TRBD1. The CDR3 contains 15 residues. Germline assignment: CDR1 DFQATT and CDR2 SNEGSKA (reference sequence). V was clipped by 2 bases and J by 7 bases; unmatched bases: 12. This CDR3 is CSARLSGGVGGTQYF. The DNA of the CDR3 is TGCAGTGCTAGACTATCAGGGGGCGTAGGCGGGACCCAGTACTTC.

The chain links TRBV7-2 to TRBJ1-1, with a weak D call TRBD1 (5 bases). CDR1 SGHTA and CDR2 FQGNSA come from the germline V gene. The CDR3 has 14 amino acids. V was clipped by 5 bases and J by 1 base, with 11 bases between them. The chain's CDR3 is CASSPGGKNTEAFF. The CDR3 DNA follows: TGTGCCAGCAGCCCTGGGGGAAAGAACACTGAAGCTTTCTTT.

The V gene is TRBV30, the J gene TRBJ2-2; tentative D call: TRBD1 (6 bases). Germline CDR1 is GTSNPN and CDR2 is SVGIG (reference sequence). Deletions cut 3 bases from V and 2 bases from J, with 10 bases between. CDR3 length equals 14 residues. The CDR3 DNA is TGTGCCTGGAGGGGACAAATTAACACCGGGGAGCTGTTTTTT. This codes for CAWRGQINTGELFF.

This clonotype was seen a few times. The rearrangement links TRBV10-3 to TRBJ2-1; 7 bases fit TRBD2. This CDR3 is built from 13 residues. V shed 6 bases and J 3 bases; nucleotides not matched to a gene: 2. CDR1 is ENHRY and CDR2 is SYGVKD in the germline V gene. Here the CDR3 DNA reads TGTGCCATCAGGGGGGAGGGCTACAATGAGCAGTTCTTC. Encoded protein: CAIRGEGYNEQFF.

The chain recombines TRBV2 with TRBJ2-3, with 9 bases lining up with TRBD1. CDR1 and CDR2 (germline): SNHLY, FYNNEI. Trimming cost V 6 bases and J 4 bases; bases outside gene matches: 8. This CDR3 has 15 residues. The CDR3 loop reads CASRGQGLSADTQYF. The CDR3 DNA sequence: TGTGCCAGCAGGGGACAGGGTTTAAGCGCAGATACGCAGTATTTT.

The V and J genes are TRBV7-6 and TRBJ2-7, with D unclear. Germline V CDR1 and CDR2: SGHVS, FNYEAQ. The CDR3 covers 14 residues. V lost 1 base and J 0 bases, leaving 7 bases between the germline ends. The CDR3 region has the DNA TGTGCCAGCAGCTTAGATGTCGGCTCCTACGAGCAGTACTTC. Translating it yields CASSLDVGSYEQYF.

This clonotype was counted a few times. The chain uses TRBV10-3 and TRBJ2-7; no clear D gene. CDR1 and CDR2 (germline): ENHRY, SYGVKD. This CDR3 has 14 residues. V was shortened by 4 bases and J by 3 bases, with 13 bases between the two germline ends. CDR3 nucleotides: TGTGCCATCAGTGCCCGAATGGATGGCTACGAGCAGTACTTC. Protein sequence: CAISARMDGYEQYF.

This clonotype has a count of ten or more. This chain links TRBV5-1 with TRBJ2-2, with TRBD2 as a possible D gene (5 bases). V lost 0 bases and J 6 bases, leaving 12 bases between the germline ends. Germline CDR1 is SGHRS and CDR2 is YFSETQ. This CDR3 is 15 amino acids long. The CDR3 is CASSLVGLAAGELFF. CDR3 coding DNA: TGCGCCAGCAGCTTGGTCGGGCTAGCCGCCGGGGAGCTGTTTTTT.

V gene TRBV4-2 combines with J gene TRBJ2-3; D possibly corresponds to TRBD2 (5 bases). Germline-derived CDR1 and CDR2 are LGHNA and YNFKEQ. V lost 0 bases and J lost 2, with 15 bases in between. This CDR3 has 17 residues. In nucleotides, the CDR3 is TGTGCCAGCAGCCAAGAAACGCGGGTAGGGATCACAGATACGCAGTATTTT. Translating gives CASSQETRVGITDTQYF.

This clonotype came up many times. This chain uses TRBV11-2 with TRBJ2-1; D unresolved. Germline values: CDR1 SGHAT, CDR2 FQNNGV. The V and J ends lost 1 base and 5 bases respectively, with 6 bases between them. The CDR3 runs to 13 residues. The CDR3 spells CASSLGLDNEQFF. In DNA form, the CDR3 reads TGTGCCAGCAGCTTAGGACTCGACAATGAGCAGTTCTTC.

The CDR3 region is CASSSGKNSPLHF. DNA for the CDR3: TGTGCCAGCAGTTCTGGGAAAAATTCACCCCTCCACTTT. The V gene is TRBV6-5, the J gene TRBJ1-6; D call uncertain. CDR1 is MNHEY, CDR2 SVGAGI, per germline. The CDR3 spans 13 residues. V gave up 4 bases and J gave up 7 bases, with 8 bases separating them.

The V and J genes are TRBV11-2 and TRBJ2-7; TRBD2 aligns across 14 bases. The germline CDR1 and CDR2 sequences are SGHAT and FQNNGV. The CDR3 length is 21 residues. J lost 3 bases, V lost 3 bases, and 19 bases had no gene match. The CDR3 loop is CASSFDSLLGLAGGLDYEQYF. DNA for the CDR3: TGTGCCAGCAGCTTCGATTCGTTATTAGGACTAGCGGGAGGTTTAGACTACGAGCAGTACTTC.

This clonotype was picked up a small number of times. This chain uses TRBV7-2 with TRBJ2-2; D is uncertain. This CDR3 comprises 13 residues. The V gene's germline CDR1 is SGHTA and CDR2 FQGNSA. V lost 5 bases, J lost 6 bases, and 10 bases lay in between. CDR3 region: CASSPHMPGELFF. In DNA form, the CDR3 reads TGTGCCAGCAGCCCGCACATGCCCGGGGAGCTGTTTTTT.

This chain uses TRBV6-1 with TRBJ2-1, with D perhaps being TRBD1 or TRBD2 (5 bases each). Trimming removed 7 bases from V and 8 bases from J, with 21 bases in between. The V gene's germline CDR1 is MNHNS and CDR2 SASEGT. There are 15 residues in the CDR3. CDR3 nucleotide sequence: TGTGCCAGCACTCCCCGGGACGGCGGTTTCGATGAGCAGTTCTTC. Protein: CASTPRDGGFDEQFF.

V usage is TRBV19 and J usage is TRBJ2-1; D may be TRBD2 (6 bases). CDR3 size: 15 residues. With 7 bases removed from V and 0 bases from J, the gap between germline ends came to 13 bases. Germline values: CDR1 LNHDA, CDR2 SQIVND (reference sequence). In DNA form, the CDR3 reads TGTGCCAGTACAATTGACGGGAGCTCCTACAATGAGCAGTTCTTC. Residues: CASTIDGSSYNEQFF.

This clonotype was detected a few times. The V and J genes are TRBV4-2 and TRBJ2-4, with D possibly matching TRBD2 (5 bases). This CDR3 contains 16 residues. The V end was cut by 1 base, the J end by 1 base, with 11 bases between. Germline-derived CDR1 and CDR2 are LGHNA and YNFKEQ. The CDR3 loop reads CASSQVAGRAKNIQYF. CDR3 DNA: TGTGCCAGCAGCCAAGTTGCGGGCCGGGCCAAAAACATTCAGTACTTC.

In this sample, this clonotype turned up a few times. J is TRBJ1-2 and V is TRBV7-2; D is unresolved. CDR3 size: 13 residues. Trimming left V 8 bases short and J 0 bases short, with 10 bases between. Germline lookup yields CDR1 SGHTA and CDR2 FQGNSA. The CDR3 nucleotides read TGTGCCAGCTCACAGATTACTAACTATGGCTACACCTTC. Translated, it gives CASSQITNYGYTF.

This clonotype appeared a few times. This rearrangement joins TRBV20-1 to TRBJ2-3, with 7 bases that match TRBD1. V shed 6 bases and J 8 bases; nucleotides not matched to a gene: 11. Per the germline V gene, CDR1 is DFQATT and CDR2 is SNEGSKA (reference sequence). The CDR3 contains 13 residues. CDR3 protein: CSAPDRSVGTQYF. Written as DNA, the CDR3 is TGCAGTGCGCCGGACAGGAGTGTTGGTACGCAGTATTTT.